Below, one T cell receptor beta chain is given with its context. These data come from a study of blood T cell repertoires in COVID-19. Study overall: Acute-phase and convalescent COVID-19 samples originated in the United States, Italy and Spain. The cDNA or gDNA used as material had been derived from T cells, B-cell-depleted T cells, or PBMCs.

Seattle patient enrollment occurred during active infection, with longitudinal follow-up thereafter. The CDR3 runs 15 residues. The V segment lost 3 bases and the J segment 2 bases; nucleotides outside the gene matches: 5. Germline lookup yields CDR1 SGDLS and CDR2 YYNGEE. Libraries were prepared by immunoSEQ multiplex PCR; TCRdb keeps only in-frame clonotypes and omits some of them. The sample includes 150,000 to 200,000 clones, roughly 77% of them seen just once. The sequencing sample was made of peripheral blood. The chain uses TRBV9 and TRBJ2-1, with TRBD1 matching 7 bases. This TCR derives from a woman older than 75 with COVID-19, enrolled during active disease. CDR3 loop: CASSASGQTYNEQFF. CDR3 nucleotides: TGTGCCAGCAGCGCTTCGGGACAGACCTACAATGAGCAGTTCTTC.